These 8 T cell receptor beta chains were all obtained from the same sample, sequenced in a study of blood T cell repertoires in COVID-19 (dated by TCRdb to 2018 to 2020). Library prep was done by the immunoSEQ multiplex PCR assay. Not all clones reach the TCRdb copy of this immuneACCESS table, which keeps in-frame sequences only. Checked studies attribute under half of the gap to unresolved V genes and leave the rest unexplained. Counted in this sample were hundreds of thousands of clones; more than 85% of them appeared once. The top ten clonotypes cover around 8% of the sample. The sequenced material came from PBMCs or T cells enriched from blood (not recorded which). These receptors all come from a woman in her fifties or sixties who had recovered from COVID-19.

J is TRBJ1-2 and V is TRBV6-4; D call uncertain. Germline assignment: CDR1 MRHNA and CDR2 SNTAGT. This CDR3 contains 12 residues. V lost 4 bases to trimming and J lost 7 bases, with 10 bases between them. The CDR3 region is CASSGVNGGYTF. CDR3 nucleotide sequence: TGTGCCAGCAGTGGCGTGAATGGTGGCTACACCTTC.

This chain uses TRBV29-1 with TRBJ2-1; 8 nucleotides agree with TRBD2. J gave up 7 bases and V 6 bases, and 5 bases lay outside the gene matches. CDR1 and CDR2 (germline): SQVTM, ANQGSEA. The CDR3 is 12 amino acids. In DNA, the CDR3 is TGCAGCGTCCCGGGGGGGTTAAATGAGCAGTTCTTC. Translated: CSVPGGLNEQFF.

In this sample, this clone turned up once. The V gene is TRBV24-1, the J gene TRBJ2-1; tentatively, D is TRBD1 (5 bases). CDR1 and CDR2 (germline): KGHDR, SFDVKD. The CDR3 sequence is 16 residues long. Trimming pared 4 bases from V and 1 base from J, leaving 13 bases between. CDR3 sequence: CATSDPGYLSYNEQFF. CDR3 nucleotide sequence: TGTGCCACCAGTGACCCAGGGTATCTATCCTACAATGAGCAGTTCTTC.

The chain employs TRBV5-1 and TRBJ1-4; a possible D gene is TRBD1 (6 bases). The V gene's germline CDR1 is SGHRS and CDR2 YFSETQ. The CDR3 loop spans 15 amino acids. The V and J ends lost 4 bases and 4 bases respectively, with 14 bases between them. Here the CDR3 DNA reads TGCGCCAGCAGCACTGGACAGACTTATAATGAAAAACTGTTTTTT. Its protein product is CASSTGQTYNEKLFF. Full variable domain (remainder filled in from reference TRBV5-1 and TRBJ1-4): KAGVTQTPRYLIKTRGQQVTLSCSPISGHRSVSWYQQTPGQGLQFLFEYFSETQRNKGNFPGRFSGRQFSNSRSEMNVSTLELGDSALYLCASSTGQTYNEKLFFGSGTQLSVL.

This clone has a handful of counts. The CDR3, as DNA: TGCGCCAGCAGCTTAAGGGACAGGGATAATTCACCCCTCCACTTT. Translated: CASSLRDRDNSPLHF. This chain joins TRBV5-1 and TRBJ1-6, with TRBD1 matching 9 bases. V lost 2 bases to trimming and J lost 5 bases; unmatched junction nucleotides: 2. The CDR3 is 15 residues long. CDR1 SGHRS and CDR2 YFSETQ come from the germline V gene.

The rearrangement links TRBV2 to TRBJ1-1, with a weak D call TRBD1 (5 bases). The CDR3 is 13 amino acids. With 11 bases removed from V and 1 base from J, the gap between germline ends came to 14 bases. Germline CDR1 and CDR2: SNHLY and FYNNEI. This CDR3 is CAGPTAKNTEAFF. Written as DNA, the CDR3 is TGTGCCGGTCCGACAGCAAAGAACACTGAAGCTTTCTTT. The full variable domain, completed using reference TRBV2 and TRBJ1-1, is EPEVTQTPSHQVTQMGQEVILRCVPISNHLYFYWYRQILGQKVEFLVSFYNNEISEKSEIFDDQFSVERPDGSNFTLKIRSTKLEDSAMYFCAGPTAKNTEAFFGQGTRLTVV.

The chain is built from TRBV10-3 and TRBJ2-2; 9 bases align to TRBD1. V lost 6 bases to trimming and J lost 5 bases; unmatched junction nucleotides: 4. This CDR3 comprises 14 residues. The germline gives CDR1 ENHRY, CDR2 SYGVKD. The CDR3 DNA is TGTGCCATCAGCCCCGGGACAGGGACCGGGGAGCTGTTTTTT. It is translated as CAISPGTGTGELFF.

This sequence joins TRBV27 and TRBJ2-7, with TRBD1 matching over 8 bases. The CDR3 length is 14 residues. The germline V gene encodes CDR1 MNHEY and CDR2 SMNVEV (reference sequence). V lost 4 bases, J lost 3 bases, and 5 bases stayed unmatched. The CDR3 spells CASSSLTGVYEQYF. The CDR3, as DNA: TGTGCCAGCAGTTCCTTGACAGGGGTCTACGAGCAGTACTTC.